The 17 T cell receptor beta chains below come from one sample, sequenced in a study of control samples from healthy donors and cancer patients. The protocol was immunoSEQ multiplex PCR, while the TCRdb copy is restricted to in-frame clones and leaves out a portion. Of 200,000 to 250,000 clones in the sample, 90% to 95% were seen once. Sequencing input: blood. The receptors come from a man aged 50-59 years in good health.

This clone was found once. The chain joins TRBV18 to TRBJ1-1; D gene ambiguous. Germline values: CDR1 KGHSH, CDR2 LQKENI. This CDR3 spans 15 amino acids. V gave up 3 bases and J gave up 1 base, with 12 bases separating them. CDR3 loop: CASSPSGVANTEAFF. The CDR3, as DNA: TGTGCCAGCTCACCCTCGGGTGTGGCGAACACTGAAGCTTTCTTT. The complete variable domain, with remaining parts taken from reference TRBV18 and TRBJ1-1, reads NAGVMQNPRHLVRRRGQEARLRCSPMKGHSHVYWYRQLPEEGLKFMVYLQKENIIDESGMPKERFSAEFPKEGPSILRIQQVVRGDSAAYFCASSPSGVANTEAFFGQGTRLTVV.

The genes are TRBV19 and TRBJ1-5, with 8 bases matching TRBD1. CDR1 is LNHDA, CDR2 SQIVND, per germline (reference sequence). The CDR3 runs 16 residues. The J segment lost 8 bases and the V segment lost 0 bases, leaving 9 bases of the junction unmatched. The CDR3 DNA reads TGTGCCAGTAGTATAGATGGAAACAGGGGGTGGGAGCCCCAGCATTTT. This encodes CASSIDGNRGWEPQHF.

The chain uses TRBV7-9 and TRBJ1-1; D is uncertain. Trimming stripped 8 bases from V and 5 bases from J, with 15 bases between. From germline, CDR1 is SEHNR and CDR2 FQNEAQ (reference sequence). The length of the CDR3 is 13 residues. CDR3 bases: TGTGCCAGCCAGCCCCTTAGCGGTACTGAAGCTTTCTTT. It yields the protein CASQPLSGTEAFF.

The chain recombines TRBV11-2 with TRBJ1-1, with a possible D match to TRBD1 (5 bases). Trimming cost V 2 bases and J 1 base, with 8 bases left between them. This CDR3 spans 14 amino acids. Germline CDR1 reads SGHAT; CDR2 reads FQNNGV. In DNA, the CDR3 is TGTGCCAGCAGCTTAAATACAGGGAACACTGAAGCTTTCTTT. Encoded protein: CASSLNTGNTEAFF. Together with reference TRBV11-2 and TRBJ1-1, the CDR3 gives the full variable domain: EAGVAQSPRYKIIEKRQSVAFWCNPISGHATLYWYQQILGQGPKLLIQFQNNGVVDDSQLPKDRFSAERLKGVDSTLKIQPAKLEDSAVYLCASSLNTGNTEAFFGQGTRLTVV.

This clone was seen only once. The CDR3 region has the DNA TGTGCCATCAGTGAGTCGACAGGCACAGATACGCAGTATTTT. Protein product: CAISESTGTDTQYF. V usage is TRBV10-3 and J usage is TRBJ2-3, with a weak D call TRBD1 (5 bases). The germline V gene has CDR1 ENHRY and CDR2 SYGVKD. The CDR3 contains 14 residues. V was cut by 0 bases and J by 1 base, with 5 bases left in between.

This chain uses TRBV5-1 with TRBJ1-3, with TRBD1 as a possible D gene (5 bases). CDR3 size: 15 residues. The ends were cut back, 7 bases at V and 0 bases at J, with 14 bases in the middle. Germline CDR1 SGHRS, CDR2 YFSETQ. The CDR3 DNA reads TGCGCCAGCTCTCAGGGCTCCAGCTCTGGAAACACCATATATTTT. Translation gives CASSQGSSSGNTIYF.

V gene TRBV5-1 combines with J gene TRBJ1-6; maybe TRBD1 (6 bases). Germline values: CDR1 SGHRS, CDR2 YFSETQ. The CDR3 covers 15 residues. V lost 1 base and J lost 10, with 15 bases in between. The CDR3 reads CASSLIGGRDSPLHF. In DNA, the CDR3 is TGCGCCAGCAGCTTGATTGGGGGCAGAGACTCACCCCTCCACTTT.

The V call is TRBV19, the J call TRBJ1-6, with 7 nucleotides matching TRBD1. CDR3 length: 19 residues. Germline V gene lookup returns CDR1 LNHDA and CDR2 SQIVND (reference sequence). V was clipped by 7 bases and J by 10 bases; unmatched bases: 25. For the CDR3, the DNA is TGTGCCAGTATTTTCGTATTAAAGGGGGCTCTTCGATTCCGGTCACCCCTCCACTTT. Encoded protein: CASIFVLKGALRFRSPLHF.

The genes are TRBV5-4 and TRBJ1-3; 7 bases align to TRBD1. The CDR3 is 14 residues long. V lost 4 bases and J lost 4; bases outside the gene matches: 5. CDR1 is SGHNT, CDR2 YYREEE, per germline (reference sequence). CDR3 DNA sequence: TGTGCCAGCAGCCCGGGACAGCTCGGAAACACCATATATTTT. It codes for CASSPGQLGNTIYF.

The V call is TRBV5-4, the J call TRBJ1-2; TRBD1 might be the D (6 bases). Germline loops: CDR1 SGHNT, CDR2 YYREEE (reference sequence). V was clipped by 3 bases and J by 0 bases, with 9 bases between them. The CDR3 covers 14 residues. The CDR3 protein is CASSWGQANYGYTF. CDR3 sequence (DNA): TGTGCCAGCAGCTGGGGGCAGGCTAACTATGGCTACACCTTC.

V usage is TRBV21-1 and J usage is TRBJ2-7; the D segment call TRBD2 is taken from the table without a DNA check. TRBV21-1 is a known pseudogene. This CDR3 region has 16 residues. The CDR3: CASRDRTSGSEDEQYV. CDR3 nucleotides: TGTGCCAGCAGGGACAGGACTAGCGGGTCTGAGGACGAGCAGTACGTC.

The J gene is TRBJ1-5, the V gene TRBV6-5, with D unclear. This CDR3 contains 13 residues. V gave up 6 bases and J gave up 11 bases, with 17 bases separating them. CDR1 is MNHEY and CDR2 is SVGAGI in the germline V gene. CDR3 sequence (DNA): TGTGCCAGCAGCCGAGAGCCCCCTGGGTCCCAGCATTTT. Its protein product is CASSREPPGSQHF.

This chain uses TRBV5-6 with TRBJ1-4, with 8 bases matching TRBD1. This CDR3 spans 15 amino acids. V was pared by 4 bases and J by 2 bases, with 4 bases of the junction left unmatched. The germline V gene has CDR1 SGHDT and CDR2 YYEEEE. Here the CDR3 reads CASSLRQGTNEKLFF. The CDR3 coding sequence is TGTGCCAGCAGCCTTCGACAGGGGACTAATGAAAAACTGTTTTTT.

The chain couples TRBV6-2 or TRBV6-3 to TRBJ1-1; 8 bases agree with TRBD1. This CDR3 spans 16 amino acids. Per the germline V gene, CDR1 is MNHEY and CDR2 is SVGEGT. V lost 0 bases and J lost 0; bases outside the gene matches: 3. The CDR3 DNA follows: TGTGCCAGCAGTTACTCGGAGACAGGGGTGAACACTGAAGCTTTCTTT. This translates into CASSYSETGVNTEAFF.

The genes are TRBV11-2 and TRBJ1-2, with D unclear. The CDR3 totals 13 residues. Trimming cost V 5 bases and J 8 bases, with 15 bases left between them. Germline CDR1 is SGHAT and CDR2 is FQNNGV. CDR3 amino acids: CASSATGPRGYTF. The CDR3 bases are TGTGCCAGCAGCGCGACCGGGCCAAGGGGCTACACCTTC.

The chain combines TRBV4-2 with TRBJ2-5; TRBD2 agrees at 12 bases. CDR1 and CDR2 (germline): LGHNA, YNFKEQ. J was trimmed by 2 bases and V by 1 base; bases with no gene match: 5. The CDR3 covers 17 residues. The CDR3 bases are TGTGCCAGCAGCCAAGGCCGGCTAGCGGGGGGGCAAGAGACCCAGTACTTC. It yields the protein CASSQGRLAGGQETQYF.

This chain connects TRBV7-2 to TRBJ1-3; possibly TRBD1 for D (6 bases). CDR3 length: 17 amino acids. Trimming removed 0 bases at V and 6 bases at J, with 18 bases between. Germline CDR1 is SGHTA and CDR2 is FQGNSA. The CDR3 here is CASSLAGGAGAVNTIYF. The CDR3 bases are TGTGCCAGCAGCTTAGCGGGCGGGGCAGGGGCTGTAAACACCATATATTTT.